This T cell receptor beta chain emerged from a study of blood T cell repertoires in COVID-19. Background on the study: COVID-19 samples collected from the United States, Italy and Spain covered acute and convalescent phases. Sources were T cells, B-cell-depleted T cells, or PBMCs; the material itself was cDNA or gDNA.

This CDR3 spans 19 amino acids. V trimming: 6 bases; J trimming: 1 base; junction bases outside the gene matches: 19. CDR1 is MNHEY, CDR2 SMNVEV, per germline (reference sequence). As originally analysed: Estimation of nucleated cell counts relied on the amplification of reference gene primers. The protocol was immunoSEQ multiplex PCR, while the TCRdb copy is restricted to in-frame clones and leaves out a portion. That table gives V, J and clone size, and the DNA gave D and trimming. The sample has some 200,000 clones, around four fifths seen once. The sequenced sample was peripheral blood. The receptor was derived from a man aged 30 to 45 with active or convalescent COVID-19. The gene calls are TRBV27 and TRBJ2-7; 9 positions agree with TRBD1. The CDR3 DNA reads TGTGCCAGCAGATCTACCCGGGCAATCCGGGACAGGGAGTCCTACGAGCAGTACTTC. This encodes CASRSTRAIRDRESYEQYF.